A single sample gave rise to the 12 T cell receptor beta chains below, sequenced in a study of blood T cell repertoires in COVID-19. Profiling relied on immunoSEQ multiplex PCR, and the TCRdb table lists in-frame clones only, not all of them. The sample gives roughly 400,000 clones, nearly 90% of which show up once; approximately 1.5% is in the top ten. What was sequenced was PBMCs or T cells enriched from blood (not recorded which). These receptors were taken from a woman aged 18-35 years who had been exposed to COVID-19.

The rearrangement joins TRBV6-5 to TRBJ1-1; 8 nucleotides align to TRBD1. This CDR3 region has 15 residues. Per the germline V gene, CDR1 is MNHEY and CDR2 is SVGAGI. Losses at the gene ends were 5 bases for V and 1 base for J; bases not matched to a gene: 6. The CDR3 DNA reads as TGTGCCAGCAGTCACGGGGACAGGTCGAACACTGAAGCTTTCTTT. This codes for CASSHGDRSNTEAFF.

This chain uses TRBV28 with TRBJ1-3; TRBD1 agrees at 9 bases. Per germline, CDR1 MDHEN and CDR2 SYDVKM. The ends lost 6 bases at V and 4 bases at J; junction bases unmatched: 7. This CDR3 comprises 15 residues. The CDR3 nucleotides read TGTGCCAGCAGAACAGGGGGCTTAAGAGGAAACACCATATATTTT. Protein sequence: CASRTGGLRGNTIYF. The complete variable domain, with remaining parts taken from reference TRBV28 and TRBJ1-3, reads DVKVTQSSRYLVKRTGEKVFLECVQDMDHENMFWYRQDPGLGLRLIYFSYDVKMKEKGDIPEGYSVSREKKERFSLILESASTNQTSMYLCASRTGGLRGNTIYFGEGSWLTVV.

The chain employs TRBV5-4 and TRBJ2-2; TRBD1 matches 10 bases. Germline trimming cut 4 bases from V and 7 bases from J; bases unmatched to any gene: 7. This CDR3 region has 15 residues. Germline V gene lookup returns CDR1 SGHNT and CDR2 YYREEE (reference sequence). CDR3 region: CASSPTGGAVGELFF. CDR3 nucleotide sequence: TGTGCCAGCAGCCCGACAGGGGGCGCGGTCGGGGAGCTGTTTTTT.

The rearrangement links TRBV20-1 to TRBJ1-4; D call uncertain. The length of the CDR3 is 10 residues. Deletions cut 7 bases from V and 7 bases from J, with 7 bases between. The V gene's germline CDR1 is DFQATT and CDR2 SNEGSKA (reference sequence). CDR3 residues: CSVEGEKLFF. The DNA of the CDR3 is TGCAGTGTGGAGGGTGAAAAACTGTTTTTT.

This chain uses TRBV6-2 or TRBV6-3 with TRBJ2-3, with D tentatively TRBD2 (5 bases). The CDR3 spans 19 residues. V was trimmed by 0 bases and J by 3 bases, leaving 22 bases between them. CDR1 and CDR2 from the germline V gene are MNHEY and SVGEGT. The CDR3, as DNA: TGTGCCAGCAGTTACTCCGTGGAGGACTCGAGACTTCAAACAGATACGCAGTATTTT. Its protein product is CASSYSVEDSRLQTDTQYF.

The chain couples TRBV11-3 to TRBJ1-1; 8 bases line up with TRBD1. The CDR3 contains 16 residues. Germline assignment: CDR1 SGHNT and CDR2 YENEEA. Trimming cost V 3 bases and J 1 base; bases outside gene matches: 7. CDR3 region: CASSFGQGNTNTEAFF. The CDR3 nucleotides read TGTGCCAGCAGCTTCGGACAGGGCAATACGAACACTGAAGCTTTCTTT.

The CDR3 bases are TGTGCCAGCGTTAAAGCGGACAGGTTGAACACTGAAGCTTTCTTT. This gives the protein CASVKADRLNTEAFF. V and J are TRBV7-2 and TRBJ1-1, with 7 nucleotides matching TRBD1. The germline V gene has CDR1 SGHTA and CDR2 FQGNSA. This CDR3 spans 15 amino acids. V was clipped by 8 bases and J by 0 bases; unmatched bases: 9.

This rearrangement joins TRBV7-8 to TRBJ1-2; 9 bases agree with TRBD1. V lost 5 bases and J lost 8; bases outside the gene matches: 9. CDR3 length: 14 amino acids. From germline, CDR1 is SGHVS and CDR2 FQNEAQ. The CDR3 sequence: CASSQSTGGAGYTF. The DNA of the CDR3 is TGTGCCAGCAGCCAAAGTACAGGGGGCGCAGGCTACACCTTC.

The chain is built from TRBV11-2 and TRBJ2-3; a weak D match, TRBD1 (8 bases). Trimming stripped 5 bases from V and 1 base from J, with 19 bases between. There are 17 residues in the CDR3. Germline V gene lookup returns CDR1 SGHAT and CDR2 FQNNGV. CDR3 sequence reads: CASSPTGGGTRTDTQYF. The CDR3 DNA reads TGTGCCAGCAGCCCCACAGGGGGGGGCACCCGCACAGATACGCAGTATTTT. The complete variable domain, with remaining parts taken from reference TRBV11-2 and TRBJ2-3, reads EAGVAQSPRYKIIEKRQSVAFWCNPISGHATLYWYQQILGQGPKLLIQFQNNGVVDDSQLPKDRFSAERLKGVDSTLKIQPAKLEDSAVYLCASSPTGGGTRTDTQYFGPGTRLTVL.

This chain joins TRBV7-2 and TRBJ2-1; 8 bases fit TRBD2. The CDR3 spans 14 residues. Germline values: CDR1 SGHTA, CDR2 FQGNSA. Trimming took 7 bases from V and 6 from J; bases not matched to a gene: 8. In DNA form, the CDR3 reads TGTGCCAGCATCCCGGGGGGGTTTTCCAATGAGCAGTTCTTC. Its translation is CASIPGGFSNEQFF.

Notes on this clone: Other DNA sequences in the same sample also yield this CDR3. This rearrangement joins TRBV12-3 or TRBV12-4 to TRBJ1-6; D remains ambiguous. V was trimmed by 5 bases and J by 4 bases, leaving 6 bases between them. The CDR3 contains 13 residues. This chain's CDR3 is CASSPGYNSPLHF. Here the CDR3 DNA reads TGTGCCAGCAGTCCAGGTTATAATTCACCCCTCCACTTT.

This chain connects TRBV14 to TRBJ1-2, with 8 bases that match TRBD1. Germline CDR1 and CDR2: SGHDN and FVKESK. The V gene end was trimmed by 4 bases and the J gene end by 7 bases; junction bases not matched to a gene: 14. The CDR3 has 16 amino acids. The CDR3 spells CASSLRIRTGNSGYTF. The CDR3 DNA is TGTGCCAGCAGCCTTCGGATCCGGACAGGGAATAGTGGCTACACCTTC.